This T cell receptor (beta chain) was recovered during a study of shared clonotypes between healthy human individuals. Study summary: A donor's plate count was three for CD4 naive and three for CD4 memory; CD8 naive had two and CD8 memory one.

Findings of the study overall: Although depth was large, rarefaction showed that sequencing of the sorted subsets was incomplete. The study generally estimated greater richness for naive than memory subsets.

This clone was seen a single time. Its antigen is unidentified. The data were produced by immunoSEQ multiplex PCR, yet TCRdb's version contains in-frame clones alone and is incomplete. The sample includes about 380,000 clones, roughly 96% of them seen just once. The source is a man under 40 in good health. Sequenced sample: memory CD8+ T cells sorted from blood. As for subset: CD45RO+ cells pooled with CCR7-negative TemRA cells.

The chain's CDR3 is CASSSGTGGWGELFF. CDR3 DNA: TGTGCCAGCAGTTCGGGGACAGGGGGCTGGGGGGAGCTGTTTTTT. The genes are TRBV27 and TRBJ2-2; 12 bases agree with TRBD1. CDR3 size: 15 residues. The germline V gene encodes CDR1 MNHEY and CDR2 SMNVEV (reference sequence). V lost 4 bases and J lost 8; bases outside the gene matches: 5.